This entry is about one T cell receptor beta chain. Antigen: not known. The method, 5' RACE with UMI labels, was used to prepare the TRB cDNA libraries. From its re-call of the 5' RACE reads, TCRdb lists each CDR3 protein once, without DNA. This sample's table reports over 95,000 distinct CDR3 sequences. These data originate in a study of CXCR3-negative and CXCR3-positive naive CD8 T cells. General study findings and limits: Higher TRB CDR3 hydrophobicity marked CXCR3-positive naive cells relative to CXCR3-negative naive cells.

The sequencing input was naive CXCR3+ CD8+ T cells from blood. Stated subset: CD45RO-CCR7+CD27+CD95- naive CD8+ T cells expressing CXCR3 (TNR3+). The source is a human donor in good health. Some clones in this sample may be carry-over from other donors' samples.

The CDR3 is CASSSPEGRDYGYTF. The J gene is TRBJ1-2, the V gene TRBV5-4; TCRdb calls TRBD1, which cannot be checked without DNA. The CDR3 is made up of 15 amino acids. Germline CDR1 reads SGHNT; CDR2 reads YYREEE (reference sequence). Filled out from reference TRBV5-4 and TRBJ1-2, the complete variable domain reads ETGVTQSPTHLIKTRGQQVTLRCSSQSGHNTVSWYQQALGQGPQFIFQYYREEENGRGNFPPRFSGLQFPNYSSELNVNALELDDSALYLCASSSPEGRDYGYTFGSGTRLTVV.